The present T cell receptor (beta chain) was sequenced within a study of T-cell reconstitution after alpha-beta-depleted transplantation in children. As it was prepared, the TCRbeta library received unique molecular identifiers. Each CDR3 protein is one row after TCRdb ran MiXCR on the PCR reads. The sample has about 360,000 distinct CDR3 sequences, roughly 13% seen once. The receptor's source is a human donor who donated a stem cell graft to a child with Fanconi anemia. Material: PBMCs, obtained from the stem cell graft.

The CDR3 nucleotides read TGTGCCAGCAGCTTAGGGCCTAGCGGGGGAGGGATGGATACGCAGTATTTT. This sequence encodes CASSLGPSGGGMDTQYF. This rearrangement joins TRBV7-2 to TRBJ2-3; 10 positions agree with TRBD2. The CDR3 spans 17 residues. CDR1 SGHTA and CDR2 FQGNSA come from the germline V gene. The ends lost 1 base at V and 6 bases at J; junction bases unmatched: 10.